The following is a T cell receptor beta chain sequence with its context. Its specificity is unknown. The data stem from a study of radiotherapy plus CTLA-4 blockade in lung cancer. Findings of the study overall: Blood TCR clones of tumor origin expanded after radiotherapy plus ipilimumab. Together with interferon-beta, which increased in serum after radiation, early dynamic changes in blood T cell clones were reportedly the best predictors of response.

CDR3 length equals 17 residues. The V and J ends lost 2 bases and 0 bases, in that order; junction bases with no gene match: 6. Germline CDR1 reads MGHRA; CDR2 reads YSYEKL. The data were produced by immunoSEQ multiplex PCR, yet TCRdb's version contains in-frame clones alone and is incomplete. The repertoire holds tens of thousands of clones, about four fifths seen once, with around 0.72% in the top ten. Here the sequenced sample was peripheral blood, taken from a patient treated with radiotherapy plus ipilimumab. V is TRBV4-1 and J is TRBJ2-2; 7 bases are a match to TRBD1. This sequence originates from a human donor with non-small cell lung cancer who had stable disease on radiotherapy plus ipilimumab. Here the CDR3 reads CASSQLDRVPNTGELFF. As DNA, the CDR3 is TGCGCCAGCAGCCAACTCGACAGGGTCCCGAACACCGGGGAGCTGTTTTTT.